This section outlines one TCR beta chain sequence together with its context. Its target is unknown. These data belong to a study of cytomegalovirus exposure and HLA in healthy donors. General observations from the study: In a later analysis, productive TCRs from donors in an Asian-associated ancestry cluster reportedly carried fewer N-insertions than the cohort mean. Later work found that TCR association rates differed between HLA loci; DRB1 had the most and HLA-C the fewest.

V was pared by 6 bases and J by 10 bases, with 7 bases of the junction left unmatched. Germline V lookup: CDR1 SEHNR, CDR2 FQNEAQ (reference sequence). The CDR3 extends over 14 amino acids. The PCR ran on 60 Vbeta and 13 Jbeta primers. The assay was immunoSEQ multiplex PCR, and TCRdb's table has in-frame clones only and misses some. The profile covers around 200,000 clones, with 86% appearing a single time and less than 0.35% taken by the ten largest. Specimen: PBMCs. V and J are TRBV7-9 and TRBJ1-6; 9 bases map to TRBD1. The sequence was obtained from a woman aged 30 to 39 in good health and CMV-seronegative. The chain's CDR3 is CASRPGTGQSPLHF. In nucleotides, the CDR3 is TGTGCCAGCAGGCCCGGGACAGGGCAGTCACCCCTCCACTTT.